This entry describes one T cell receptor beta chain. These data originate in a study of blood T cell repertoires in COVID-19. V lost 5 bases and J 9 bases, leaving 11 bases between the germline ends. This CDR3 spans 12 amino acids. Germline lookup yields CDR1 MNHEY and CDR2 SMNVEV (reference sequence). In the study's own analysis: For nucleated cells, counts were estimated from reference gene primer amplification. Produced via immunoSEQ multiplex PCR; TCRdb's table is partial and in-frame only. The V and J calls and the clone size are those of that table, but D and trimming were determined from the DNA. The sample carries about 160,000 clones, 80% to 90% recorded once.

Sequenced material: peripheral blood. This sequence was found in an older woman who had recovered from COVID-19. V usage is TRBV27 and J usage is TRBJ2-1, with D possibly being TRBD1 (6 bases). The CDR3 is CASSRRGTEQFF. CDR3 nucleotides: TGTGCCAGCAGTCGCAGGGGCACTGAGCAGTTCTTC.